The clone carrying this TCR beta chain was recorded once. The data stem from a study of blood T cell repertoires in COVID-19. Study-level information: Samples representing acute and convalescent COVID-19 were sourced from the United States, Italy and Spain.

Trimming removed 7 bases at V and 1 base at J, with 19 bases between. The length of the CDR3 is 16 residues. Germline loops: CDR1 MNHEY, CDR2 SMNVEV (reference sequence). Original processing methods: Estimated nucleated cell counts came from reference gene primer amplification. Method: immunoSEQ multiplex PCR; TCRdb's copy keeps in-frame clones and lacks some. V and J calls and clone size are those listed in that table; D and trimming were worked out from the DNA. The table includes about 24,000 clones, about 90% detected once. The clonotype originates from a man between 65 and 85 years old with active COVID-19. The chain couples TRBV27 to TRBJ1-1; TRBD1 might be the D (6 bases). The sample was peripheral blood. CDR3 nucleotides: TGTGCCAGCAAAGGGTCGATGAGGGGGGGGAACACTGAAGCTTTCTTT. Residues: CASKGSMRGGNTEAFF.